What follows are 13 T cell receptor beta chains derived from one specimen sequenced in a study of cytomegalovirus exposure and HLA in healthy donors. Profiling relied on immunoSEQ multiplex PCR, and the TCRdb table lists in-frame clones only, not all of them. In the table there are fewer than 70,000 clones, over 75% of which are singletons. The material sequenced was PBMCs. The source is a man younger than 35 in good health and CMV-seronegative.

The chain recombines TRBV29-1 with TRBJ1-2, with a tentative D call TRBD1 (6 bases). Germline CDR1 reads SQVTM; CDR2 reads ANQGSEA. The CDR3 is made up of 14 amino acids. V was shortened by 5 bases and J by 5 bases, with 18 bases between the two germline ends. CDR3 DNA: TGCAGCGTTAGCTCGAGGGGGATTTTGTATGGCTACACCTTC. Residues: CSVSSRGILYGYTF. Using reference TRBV29-1 and TRBJ1-2 for the parts outside the CDR3, the full variable domain is SAVISQKPSRDICQRGTSLTIQCQVDSQVTMMFWYRQQPGQSLTLIATANQGSEATYESGFVIDKFPISRPNLTFSTLTVSNMSPEDSSIYLCSVSSRGILYGYTFGSGTRLTVV.

J is TRBJ2-3 and V is TRBV5-5; TRBD2 aligns across 9 bases. The length of the CDR3 is 16 residues. The V gene end was trimmed by 4 bases and the J gene end by 0 bases; junction bases not matched to a gene: 6. Germline values: CDR1 SGHKS, CDR2 YYEKEE (reference sequence). CDR3 nucleotide sequence: TGTGCCAGCAGCCTCCCCACTAGCGGGAGCACAGATACGCAGTATTTT. Protein product: CASSLPTSGSTDTQYF.

The gene calls are TRBV19 and TRBJ2-2, with 10 bases fitting TRBD2. There are 17 residues in the CDR3. The trim removed 3 bases at V and 1 base at J, leaving 5 bases unmatched. Looked up from germline, CDR1 is LNHDA and CDR2 is SQIVND (reference sequence). The CDR3 loop is CASSMISGRGNTGELFF. As DNA, the CDR3 is TGTGCCAGTAGTATGATAAGCGGGAGGGGGAACACCGGGGAGCTGTTTTTT.

The rearrangement joins TRBV28 to TRBJ2-1; D may be TRBD2 (5 bases). CDR1 is MDHEN and CDR2 is SYDVKM in the germline V gene. V dropped 5 bases and J dropped 0 bases, with 17 bases sitting between them. The CDR3 has 17 amino acids. Here the CDR3 reads CASSPVERKSSYNEQFF. The DNA for the CDR3 is TGTGCCAGCAGTCCGGTGGAGCGGAAGAGCTCCTACAATGAGCAGTTCTTC. Full variable domain (missing parts from reference TRBV28 and TRBJ2-1): DVKVTQSSRYLVKRTGEKVFLECVQDMDHENMFWYRQDPGLGLRLIYFSYDVKMKEKGDIPEGYSVSREKKERFSLILESASTNQTSMYLCASSPVERKSSYNEQFFGPGTRLTVL.

The chain joins TRBV29-1 to TRBJ2-1; TRBD1 aligns across 8 bases. Germline CDR1 SQVTM, CDR2 ANQGSEA. The CDR3 length is 11 residues. Trimming cost V 4 bases and J 13 bases; bases outside gene matches: 6. For the CDR3, the DNA is TGCAGCGTTGCAGGGGGCCCTTCACAGTTCTTC. Its protein is CSVAGGPSQFF.

V gene TRBV7-8 combines with J gene TRBJ2-3; the D gene is possibly TRBD2 (5 bases). Trimming left V 10 bases short and J 4 bases short, with 21 bases between. The CDR3 spans 15 residues. The germline V gene has CDR1 SGHVS and CDR2 FQNEAQ. CDR3 amino acids: CANSLGGDYADTQYF. CDR3 coding DNA: TGTGCCAACTCCCTGGGCGGCGACTATGCAGATACGCAGTATTTT.

The genes are TRBV6-1 and TRBJ1-5, with 7 bases identical to TRBD1. V gave up 4 bases and J gave up 4 bases; unmatched junction bases: 4. The CDR3 has 14 residues. Germline V lookup: CDR1 MNHNS, CDR2 SASEGT. The CDR3 loop is CASSVGTANQPQHF. Written as DNA, the CDR3 is TGTGCCAGCAGTGTTGGGACAGCGAATCAGCCCCAGCATTTT.

The chain employs TRBV5-1 and TRBJ1-1, with 9 nucleotides matching TRBD1. This CDR3 contains 14 residues. V trimming: 2 bases; J trimming: 6 bases; junction bases outside the gene matches: 5. The germline CDR1 and CDR2 sequences are SGHRS and YFSETQ. CDR3 bases: TGCGCCAGCAGCTTAGGACAGGGGTTATCTGAAGCTTTCTTT. It specifies CASSLGQGLSEAFF.

This clone appeared a few times. The gene calls are TRBV7-2 and TRBJ2-7, with TRBD1 as a possible D gene (6 bases). The V gene lost 2 bases and the J gene lost 0 bases, with 17 bases spanning the gap. The CDR3 is made up of 17 amino acids. Germline CDR1 is SGHTA and CDR2 is FQGNSA. The CDR3 coding sequence is TGTGCCAGCAGCTTATCCGGGACACATTTTTCCTCCTACGAGCAGTACTTC. As protein: CASSLSGTHFSSYEQYF.

V and J are TRBV27 and TRBJ1-5; 7 bases are a match to TRBD1. CDR1 and CDR2 (germline): MNHEY, SMNVEV (reference sequence). CDR3 length: 17 amino acids. The V and J ends lost 3 bases and 3 bases, in that order; junction bases with no gene match: 11. The CDR3 nucleotides read TGTGCCAGCAGTTTGACAGGGCTGTGGGGGACCAATCAGCCCCAGCATTTT. It translates to CASSLTGLWGTNQPQHF.

This clone was recorded a few times. The rearrangement joins TRBV28 to TRBJ1-5, with TRBD1 matching over 7 bases. In germline, CDR1 is MDHEN, CDR2 SYDVKM. The CDR3 runs to 14 residues. The V segment lost 5 bases and the J segment 9 bases; nucleotides outside the gene matches: 10. The CDR3 bases are TGTGCCAGCAGTCCCGACACAGGGGCTCGGCCCCAGCATTTT. Residues: CASSPDTGARPQHF. The whole variable domain, filled in from reference TRBV28 and TRBJ1-5, reads DVKVTQSSRYLVKRTGEKVFLECVQDMDHENMFWYRQDPGLGLRLIYFSYDVKMKEKGDIPEGYSVSREKKERFSLILESASTNQTSMYLCASSPDTGARPQHFGDGTRLSIL.

The chain combines TRBV19 with TRBJ2-2; 8 nucleotides match TRBD1. CDR1 is LNHDA, CDR2 SQIVND, per germline (reference sequence). The trim removed 5 bases at V and 5 bases at J, leaving 7 bases unmatched. The CDR3 totals 15 residues. CDR3 sequence reads: CASSVTGAVTGELFF. CDR3 DNA: TGTGCCAGTAGTGTGACAGGGGCAGTTACCGGGGAGCTGTTTTTT. The complete variable domain, with remaining parts taken from reference TRBV19 and TRBJ2-2, reads DGGITQSPKYLFRKEGQNVTLSCEQNLNHDAMYWYRQDPGQGLRLIYYSQIVNDFQKGDIAEGYSVSREKKESFPLTVTSAQKNPTAFYLCASSVTGAVTGELFFGEGSRLTVL.

The sample holds one count of this clone. V and J are TRBV11-2 and TRBJ2-5; TRBD2 matches 11 bases. In germline, CDR1 is SGHAT, CDR2 FQNNGV. There are 17 residues in the CDR3. V was clipped by 1 base and J by 5 bases; unmatched bases: 9. In DNA, the CDR3 is TGTGCCAGCAGCTTAGGAGAACTAGCGGGAGTCAGGGAGACCCAGTACTTC. Translation gives CASSLGELAGVRETQYF. The whole variable domain, filled in from reference TRBV11-2 and TRBJ2-5, reads EAGVAQSPRYKIIEKRQSVAFWCNPISGHATLYWYQQILGQGPKLLIQFQNNGVVDDSQLPKDRFSAERLKGVDSTLKIQPAKLEDSAVYLCASSLGELAGVRETQYFGPGTRLLVL.